This entry lists 18 T cell receptor beta chains sequenced from one sample in a study of blood T cell repertoires in COVID-19. Assay: immunoSEQ multiplex PCR; the TCRdb copy retains only in-frame clones and omits some. The sample consists of 390,000 or so clones, around 87% of them appearing once. The sample taken for sequencing was PBMCs or T cells enriched from blood (not recorded which). These receptor sequences come from a man aged 18 to 29 who had recovered from COVID-19.

The chain links TRBV7-9 to TRBJ2-3, with D tentatively TRBD1 (6 bases). V was clipped by 5 bases and J by 4 bases, with 13 bases between them. The germline gives CDR1 SEHNR, CDR2 FQNEAQ (reference sequence). This CDR3 is built from 14 residues. The CDR3 sequence: CASSPGHTADTQYF. In DNA form, the CDR3 reads TGTGCCAGCAGCCCGGGACATACAGCAGATACGCAGTATTTT.

In its sample, this clone was seen a few times. J is TRBJ2-2 and V is TRBV27; D is unclear. This CDR3 is built from 14 residues. V was trimmed by 0 bases and J by 7 bases, leaving 9 bases between them. Per germline, CDR1 MNHEY and CDR2 SMNVEV (reference sequence). The CDR3 nucleotides read TGTGCCAGCAGTTTATCCCTTTTAAACGGGGAGCTGTTTTTT. Its protein is CASSLSLLNGELFF.

This clone was recorded once. The chain carries TRBV6-5 and TRBJ2-7; 8 bases line up with TRBD2. The germline gives CDR1 MNHEY, CDR2 SVGAGI. Trimming removed 8 bases from V and 2 bases from J; junction bases left unmatched: 5. The CDR3 length is 13 residues. The DNA of the CDR3 is TGTGCCAGCTGCAGCGGGAGTGCCTACGAGCAGTACTTC. Amino acid sequence: CASCSGSAYEQYF.

This clone showed up just once. The rearrangement joins TRBV29-1 to TRBJ1-6; a weak D match, TRBD1 (6 bases). Trimming shortened V by 7 bases and J by 6 bases, and 13 bases separated the two germline ends. The CDR3 runs 13 residues. Germline V gene lookup returns CDR1 SQVTM and CDR2 ANQGSEA. CDR3 bases: TGCAGCGCCGCGAGGGGGATTAATTCACCCCTCCACTTT. This translates into CSAARGINSPLHF.

The V call is TRBV28, the J call TRBJ1-1; 10 nucleotides agree with TRBD1. The V and J ends lost 3 bases and 2 bases, in that order; junction bases with no gene match: 9. Germline assignment: CDR1 MDHEN and CDR2 SYDVKM. The length of the CDR3 is 17 residues. As DNA, the CDR3 is TGTGCCAGCAGTTTGTTGTTGTGGACAGGGGGTAACACTGAAGCTTTCTTT. This translates into CASSLLLWTGGNTEAFF.

This rearrangement joins TRBV6-5 to TRBJ1-1; D is undetermined. The CDR3 contains 13 residues. Trimming removed 6 bases at V and 7 bases at J, with 15 bases between. Per the germline V gene, CDR1 is MNHEY and CDR2 is SVGAGI. Written as DNA, the CDR3 is TGTGCCAGCAGAACGACCGGAGGCGGTGAAGCTTTCTTT. Translated, it gives CASRTTGGGEAFF.

The chain couples TRBV5-5 to TRBJ1-1; 8 nucleotides align to TRBD1. The J segment lost 0 bases and the V segment lost 0 bases, leaving 10 bases of the junction unmatched. The CDR3 totals 18 residues. In germline, CDR1 is SGHKS, CDR2 YYEKEE (reference sequence). The CDR3 here is CASSLVAWGTGMNTEAFF. The CDR3 DNA is TGTGCCAGCAGCTTGGTGGCCTGGGGGACAGGAATGAACACTGAAGCTTTCTTT. The full variable domain, completed using reference TRBV5-5 and TRBJ1-1, is DAGVTQSPTHLIKTRGQQVTLRCSPISGHKSVSWYQQVLGQGPQFIFQYYEKEERGRGNFPDRFSARQFPNYSSELNVNALLLGDSALYLCASSLVAWGTGMNTEAFFGQGTRLTVV.

The chain has TRBV7-9 and TRBJ2-1; weak D call: TRBD2 (5 bases). Trimming shortened V by 9 bases and J by 5 bases, and 17 bases separated the two germline ends. The CDR3 sequence is 14 residues long. The germline gives CDR1 SEHNR, CDR2 FQNEAQ (reference sequence). The CDR3 DNA sequence: TGTGCCAGTGCCCGAACGGATAGCGACAATGAGCAGTTCTTC. It translates to CASARTDSDNEQFF.

CDR3 residues: CASSLGTGGNTEAFF. The CDR3 DNA is TGCGCCAGCAGCTTGGGTACAGGGGGGAACACTGAAGCTTTCTTT. This chain connects TRBV5-1 to TRBJ1-1; 8 positions agree with TRBD1. Germline trimming cut 0 bases from V and 1 base from J; bases unmatched to any gene: 2. Germline V gene data show CDR1 as SGHRS and CDR2 as YFSETQ. The CDR3 spans 15 residues.

The chain is built from TRBV7-9 and TRBJ2-7, with D perhaps TRBD2 (6 bases). The length of the CDR3 is 11 residues. Per germline, CDR1 SEHNR and CDR2 FQNEAQ (reference sequence). V shed 8 bases and J shed 3 bases, with 8 bases lying between them. In DNA form, the CDR3 reads TGTGCCAGCGCGGGGTACTACGAGCAGTACTTC. This translates into CASAGYYEQYF.

About this clone: The sample contains more than one DNA sequence encoding this CDR3. The chain recombines TRBV28 with TRBJ2-1; 8 nucleotides match TRBD1. CDR1 is MDHEN, CDR2 SYDVKM, per germline. The CDR3 runs to 13 residues. V was pared by 9 bases and J by 3 bases, with 4 bases of the junction left unmatched. CDR3 sequence (DNA): TGTGCCAGTGACAGGGGCAACTACAATGAGCAGTTCTTC. It encodes CASDRGNYNEQFF.

This chain uses TRBV6-5 with TRBJ2-7; TRBD2 aligns across 9 bases. With 6 bases clipped from V and 4 bases from J, the junction kept 10 bases outside the gene matches. Germline loops: CDR1 MNHEY, CDR2 SVGAGI. The CDR3 is 15 residues long. The CDR3 nucleotides are TGTGCCAGCAGCCTCTCTCGCGGGGGGGCTTACGAGCAGTACTTC. This codes for CASSLSRGGAYEQYF.

The V call is TRBV5-1, the J call TRBJ2-4; 10 nucleotides line up with TRBD1. V lost 4 bases, J lost 9 bases, and 7 bases stayed unmatched. This CDR3 has 14 amino acids. In germline, CDR1 is SGHRS, CDR2 YFSETQ. CDR3 in amino acids: CASSGTGVWSIQYF. DNA of the CDR3: TGCGCCAGCAGCGGGACAGGGGTTTGGAGCATTCAGTACTTC.

This chain connects TRBV3-1 (or the pseudogene TRBV3-2) to TRBJ2-1, with TRBD2 matching 7 bases. V lost 4 bases and J lost 8; bases outside the gene matches: 20. The CDR3 runs to 18 residues. Per the germline V gene, CDR1 is LGHDT and CDR2 is YNNKEL (reference sequence). CDR3 bases: TGTGCCAGCAGCCCTCAAGAGTATCGGACTAGGATTGATGATGAGCAGTTCTTC. Translating gives CASSPQEYRTRIDDEQFF.

The chain uses TRBV10-3 and TRBJ2-2; D ambiguous. This CDR3 comprises 12 residues. The V gene lost 7 bases and the J gene lost 2 bases, with 5 bases spanning the gap. CDR1 is ENHRY, CDR2 SYGVKD, per germline. The CDR3 reads CAINSNTGELFF. The CDR3 nucleotides read TGTGCCATCAACTCCAACACCGGGGAGCTGTTTTTT.

This rearrangement joins TRBV7-3 to TRBJ2-2, with 9 bases aligning to TRBD1. From germline, CDR1 is SGHTA and CDR2 FQGTGA. V shed 5 bases and J 5 bases; nucleotides not matched to a gene: 9. The CDR3 runs 16 residues. The DNA for the CDR3 is TGTGCCAGCAGCCCGAACAGGGGGCAAAGGACCGGGGAGCTGTTTTTT. It codes for CASSPNRGQRTGELFF.

This rearrangement joins TRBV19 to TRBJ1-1, with TRBD1 as a possible D gene (6 bases). The CDR3 runs to 15 residues. Germline CDR1 is LNHDA and CDR2 is SQIVND (reference sequence). Deletions cut 6 bases from V and 0 bases from J, with 14 bases between. CDR3 in amino acids: CASRSGTIMNTEAFF. CDR3 bases: TGTGCCAGTAGGAGTGGGACAATCATGAACACTGAAGCTTTCTTT.

The chain combines TRBV11-2 with TRBJ1-1; 7 nucleotides match TRBD1. Losses at the gene ends were 5 bases for V and 4 bases for J; bases not matched to a gene: 10. In germline, CDR1 is SGHAT, CDR2 FQNNGV. This CDR3 region has 15 residues. The CDR3 sequence is CASSLGDRMFTEAFF. The CDR3 coding sequence is TGTGCCAGCAGCCTAGGGGACAGAATGTTCACTGAAGCTTTCTTT. Full variable domain (rest looked up from reference TRBV11-2 and TRBJ1-1): EAGVAQSPRYKIIEKRQSVAFWCNPISGHATLYWYQQILGQGPKLLIQFQNNGVVDDSQLPKDRFSAERLKGVDSTLKIQPAKLEDSAVYLCASSLGDRMFTEAFFGQGTRLTVV.